This T cell receptor beta chain was identified in a study of cytomegalovirus exposure and HLA in healthy donors. Whole-study findings and limits: Reported performance of the classifier showed diagnosis of cytomegalovirus status with high specificity and sensitivity. An analysis that was carried out later associated 15,000 to 20,000 TCR beta sequences with HLA alleles at 0.05 false discovery rate.

The germline gives CDR1 MDHEN, CDR2 SYDVKM. The CDR3 is made up of 15 amino acids. The J segment lost 11 bases and the V segment lost 7 bases, leaving 12 bases of the junction unmatched. The PCR contained 60 Vbeta and 13 Jbeta primers. Per the study methods: Later work found 65 million to 85 million unique TCR beta chains, with some 11 million shared. Profiled with immunoSEQ multiplex PCR; TCRdb holds only in-frame clones, not every one. V, J and clone size derive from that table, while D and trimming were established from the DNA sequence. The sample includes around 140,000 clones, 55% to 80% seen only once; the top ten take around 2.5%. Note on this clone: Its antigen is currently unknown.

Sequencing was carried out using PBMCs. The chain links TRBV28 to TRBJ1-6, with 9 bases identical to TRBD1. The sequence was obtained from a woman between 40 and 55 years old in good health and CMV-seronegative. The CDR3 bases are TGTGCCAGCACCGGCAGGGACAGGGAAGGCCCACCCCTCCACTTT. Residues: CASTGRDREGPPLHF.